These T cell receptor beta chains were read from a single sample in a study of regulatory T cells in long-lasting Graves disease. MiXCR, applied by TCRdb to the multiplex PCR reads, yields one record per CDR3 protein. The sample has under 500,000 distinct CDR3 sequences, around 20% seen once. The source was peripheral blood mononuclear cells (PBMCs), collected when the disease was refractory, from a patient treated with antithyroid drugs. The receptors shown here come from a female donor with Graves disease. CDR3s include the opening cysteine and the closing phenylalanine or tryptophan. The order of the fields is J gene, clone size, D gene, V gene, CDR3 protein, CDR3 DNA. D genes are given only for firm matches. Part of the rows lack a size; the others show once, few, many or a class for expanded clones.

TRBJ1-2 many - TRBV6-1 CASRTNYGYTF TGTGCCAGCAGAACAAACTATGGCTACACCTTC
TRBJ2-7 many TRBD2 TRBV7-2 CASSISGSGYEQYF TGTGCCAGCAGCATTAGCGGGAGCGGGTACGAGCAGTACTTC
TRBJ2-7 many - TRBV11-2 CASTWDGSTYEQYF TGTGCCAGCACCTGGGACGGTAGCACCTACGAGCAGTACTTC
TRBJ1-2 many TRBD1 TRBV5-6 CASSPYDRANYGYTF TGTGCCAGCAGCCCCTATGACAGGGCCAACTATGGCTACACCTTC
TRBJ1-6 - TRBD1 TRBV9 CASSISRDRINSPLHF TGTGCCAGCAGCATCAGCCGGGACAGGATAAATTCACCCCTCCACTTT
TRBJ2-7 - TRBD2 TRBV3-1 CASSQDRGGRILEQYF TGTGCCAGCAGCCAAGATAGGGGCGGGAGGATCCTCGAGCAGTACTTC
TRBJ2-3 - - TRBV11-2 CASSLGAGSDTQYF TGTGCCAGCAGCTTAGGAGCGGGCTCAGATACGCAGTATTTT
TRBJ1-2 - - TRBV29-1 CSVSWMDRGYTF TGCAGCGTTTCCTGGATGGACCGTGGCTACACCTTC
TRBJ2-7 - TRBD2 TRBV9 CASSVGFGRAGEQYF TGTGCCAGCAGCGTCGGGTTCGGGAGGGCCGGAGAGCAGTACTTC
TRBJ2-5 many TRBD2 TRBV10-3 CAISESGGDQETQYF TGTGCCATCAGTGAGTCGGGGGGGGACCAAGAGACCCAGTACTTC
TRBJ1-5 many - TRBV6-1 CASKAGGSQPQHF TGTGCCAGCAAGGCGGGGGGCAGTCAGCCCCAGCATTTT
TRBJ1-2 - - TRBV30 CAWSPGPNRRVSGYTF TGTGCCTGGAGCCCGGGACCGAACCGCCGGGTGAGTGGCTACACCTTC
TRBJ2-3 - - TRBV11-2 CASSEGDLWMQYF TGTGCCAGCAGCGAAGGGGACCTTTGGATGCAGTATTTT
TRBJ1-4 many TRBD1 TRBV7-2 CASSYQGAANEKLFF TGTGCCAGCAGTTACCAGGGGGCAGCTAATGAAAAACTGTTTTTT
TRBJ2-4 many TRBD2 TRBV7-2 CASSAKVGAGENIQYF TGTGCCAGCAGCGCAAAGGTCGGGGCGGGGGAAAACATTCAGTACTTC
TRBJ2-1 - - TRBV2 CASSQHRLYNEQFF TGTGCCAGCAGCCAACACAGGTTATACAATGAGCAGTTCTTC
TRBJ1-5 - - TRBV20-1 CSDRVNQPQHF TGCAGTGACAGGGTCAATCAGCCCCAGCATTTT
TRBJ2-5 many - TRBV12-3/TRBV12-4 CASSPRLDNQETQYF TGTGCCAGCAGTCCACGACTGGACAACCAAGAGACCCAGTACTTC
TRBJ1-5 many - TRBV7-9 CASSQSGGIGDQPQHF TGTGCCAGCAGCCAGAGCGGGGGAATCGGCGATCAGCCCCAGCATTTT
TRBJ1-6 - - TRBV7-8 CASSEPRSPLHF TGTGCCAGCAGCGAACCCAGGTCACCCCTCCACTTT
TRBJ2-3 - - TRBV5-6 CASSSGAHGSTDTQYF TGTGCCAGCAGCTCGGGAGCGCACGGTTCCACAGATACGCAGTATTTT
TRBJ2-5 many - TRBV20-1 CSASRQETQYF TGCAGTGCTTCGAGACAAGAGACCCAGTACTTC
TRBJ1-1 few TRBD1 TRBV12-3/TRBV12-4 CASSQGGSNTEAFF TGTGCCAGCAGCCAAGGGGGCTCAAACACTGAAGCTTTCTTT
TRBJ2-1 few - TRBV7-2 CASSEYTGLAEQFF TGTGCCAGCAGCGAATATACAGGGTTGGCTGAGCAGTTCTTC
TRBJ2-1 few - TRBV6-1 CASSPSAYYNEQFF TGTGCCAGCAGTCCTAGCGCCTACTACAATGAGCAGTTCTTC
TRBJ2-1 - - TRBV2 CASSGMGSNNKQFF TGTGCCAGCAGTGGGATGGGTTCCAACAATAAGCAGTTCTTC